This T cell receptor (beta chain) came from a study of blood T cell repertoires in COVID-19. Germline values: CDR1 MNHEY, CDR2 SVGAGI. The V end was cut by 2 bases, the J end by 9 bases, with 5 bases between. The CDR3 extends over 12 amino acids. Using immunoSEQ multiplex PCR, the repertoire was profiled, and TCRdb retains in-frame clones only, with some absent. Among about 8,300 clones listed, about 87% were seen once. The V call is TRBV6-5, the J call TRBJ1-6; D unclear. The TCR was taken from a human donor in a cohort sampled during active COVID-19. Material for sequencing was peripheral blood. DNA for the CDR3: TGTGCCAGCAGTTACCGAGCTTCACCCCTCCACTTT. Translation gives CASSYRASPLHF.